The 29 T cell receptor beta chains below come from one sample, sequenced in a study of cytomegalovirus exposure and HLA in healthy donors. Vbeta (60) and Jbeta (13) primers were used in the PCR. Produced via immunoSEQ multiplex PCR; TCRdb's table is partial and in-frame only. Here the sample spans some 130,000 clones, more than 9.5% being singletons. The sample comprised PBMCs. The receptors were sampled from a middle-aged man in good health and CMV-seronegative.

The rearrangement joins TRBV5-4 to TRBJ2-7; TRBD1 matches 10 bases. Germline values: CDR1 SGHNT, CDR2 YYREEE (reference sequence). J gave up 3 bases and V 4 bases, and 7 bases lay outside the gene matches. This CDR3 spans 15 amino acids. The CDR3 sequence: CASSGGTGEFYEQYF. CDR3 in DNA: TGTGCCAGCAGCGGAGGGACAGGGGAGTTCTACGAGCAGTACTTC.

This clone was recorded a few times. The V and J genes are TRBV6-5 and TRBJ2-5; 8 nucleotides align to TRBD2. Germline lookup yields CDR1 MNHEY and CDR2 SVGAGI. This CDR3 region has 14 residues. The V and J ends lost 4 bases and 6 bases, in that order; junction bases with no gene match: 7. The CDR3 spells CASSFDGGEKTQYF. The CDR3 DNA reads as TGTGCCAGCAGTTTTGACGGGGGGGAAAAGACCCAGTACTTC.

The V gene is TRBV7-9, the J gene TRBJ2-5; TRBD1 aligns across 8 bases. The CDR3 contains 14 residues. The V gene's germline CDR1 is SEHNR and CDR2 FQNEAQ (reference sequence). With V trimmed by 5 bases and J by 2 bases, 4 bases remained unmatched. The CDR3 bases are TGTGCCAGCAGCAAGACAGGGGTGCAAGAGACCCAGTACTTC. Amino acids: CASSKTGVQETQYF.

This clone has just a few counts. The chain links TRBV28 to TRBJ2-1, with 15 bases identical to TRBD2. The length of the CDR3 is 15 residues. J lost 8 bases, V lost 4 bases, and 3 bases had no gene match. Germline CDR1 is MDHEN and CDR2 is SYDVKM. CDR3 sequence (DNA): TGTGCCAGCAGTTCTGGGACTAGCGGGAGGTATGAGCAGTTCTTC. It is translated as CASSSGTSGRYEQFF.

There are a few counts of this clone. V gene TRBV7-2 combines with J gene TRBJ2-5; D ambiguous. The CDR3 is made up of 13 amino acids. The V end lost 2 bases, the J end lost 5 bases, and 9 bases lay between the germline ends. Per the germline V gene, CDR1 is SGHTA and CDR2 is FQGNSA. In DNA form, the CDR3 reads TGTGCCAGCAGCTTAAATGTTCGGGAGACCCAGTACTTC. Translating gives CASSLNVRETQYF.

The V call is TRBV11-3, the J call TRBJ2-5, with 12 bases lining up with TRBD1. The junction had 8 bases not matched to a gene; V was cut back by 4 bases and J by 2 bases. The length of the CDR3 is 17 residues. The germline CDR1 and CDR2 sequences are SGHNT and YENEEA. CDR3 sequence reads: CASSSGTGGFRQETQYF. In nucleotides, the CDR3 is TGTGCCAGCAGCTCCGGGACAGGGGGCTTTAGGCAAGAGACCCAGTACTTC.

This clone was observed a handful of times. The chain uses TRBV7-2 and TRBJ2-5, with a tentative D call TRBD1 (6 bases). Deletions cut 5 bases from V and 9 bases from J, with 16 bases between. The germline gives CDR1 SGHTA, CDR2 FQGNSA. The CDR3 totals 13 residues. The DNA of the CDR3 is TGTGCCAGCAGCCTCACAGGGAACCCCCCCCAGTACTTC. This translates into CASSLTGNPPQYF.

The V and J genes are TRBV5-1 and TRBJ2-1; D gene uncertain. Trimming shortened V by 5 bases and J by 5 bases, and 8 bases separated the two germline ends. CDR1 SGHRS and CDR2 YFSETQ come from the germline V gene. The CDR3 has 12 amino acids. The CDR3 protein is CASRVGHNEQFF. The CDR3 DNA reads TGCGCCAGCAGGGTTGGGCACAATGAGCAGTTCTTC.

With regard to this clone: A far larger clone is one nucleotide away, so this likely arose from a read error. This sample also contains other DNA sequences that code for the same CDR3. The rearrangement joins TRBV28 to TRBJ2-7; 7 nucleotides match TRBD1. Trimming took 8 bases from V and 1 from J; bases not matched to a gene: 8. The CDR3 extends over 14 amino acids. Germline values: CDR1 MDHEN, CDR2 SYDVKM. CDR3 in amino acids: CASSPRTGSYEQYF. DNA of the CDR3: TGTGCCAGCTCCCCCCGGACAGGATCCTACGAGCAGTACTTC.

This clone has more than one count but fewer than ten. The chain carries TRBV6-5 and TRBJ2-1; D perhaps matches TRBD2 (6 bases). Between the trimmed V and J ends, which lost 2 bases and 8 bases, there was a span of 10 bases. Germline lookup yields CDR1 MNHEY and CDR2 SVGAGI. The length of the CDR3 is 13 residues. The CDR3 loop is CASSYRGGDEQFF. CDR3 DNA: TGTGCCAGCAGTTACCGCGGCGGGGATGAGCAGTTCTTC.

This clone turned up a few times. This chain joins TRBV6-5 and TRBJ2-5, with D perhaps matching TRBD2 (6 bases). Germline CDR1 is MNHEY and CDR2 is SVGAGI. The CDR3 extends over 13 amino acids. Trimming removed 8 bases at V and 0 bases at J, with 10 bases between. CDR3 sequence: CASSLAYQETQYF. Written as DNA, the CDR3 is TGTGCCAGCTCTCTAGCGTACCAAGAGACCCAGTACTTC.

In its sample, this clone was seen a few times. This chain uses TRBV5-1 with TRBJ2-5; 8 bases fit TRBD1. The CDR3 contains 15 residues. V trimming: 4 bases; J trimming: 2 bases; junction bases outside the gene matches: 7. Germline V lookup: CDR1 SGHRS, CDR2 YFSETQ. CDR3 DNA: TGCGCCAGCAGCCACAGGACAGGGACACAAGAGACCCAGTACTTC. Translated, it gives CASSHRTGTQETQYF.

V gene TRBV28 combines with J gene TRBJ1-4; the match to TRBD1 covers 9 bases. Trimming cost V 3 bases and J 4 bases; bases outside gene matches: 12. CDR1 and CDR2 from the germline V gene are MDHEN and SYDVKM. The CDR3 contains 18 residues. The CDR3 bases are TGTGCCAGCAGTTTTTCTCTTCCGGGACAGGGTTATAATGAAAAACTGTTTTTT. Its translation: CASSFSLPGQGYNEKLFF.

This clone was observed a handful of times. This chain links TRBV6-1 with TRBJ1-5, with no clear D. CDR1 is MNHNS, CDR2 SASEGT, per germline. The CDR3 runs to 16 residues. With 3 bases removed from V and 4 bases from J, the gap between germline ends came to 16 bases. The CDR3 loop reads CASSDPSRSINQPQHF. In DNA form, the CDR3 reads TGTGCCAGCAGTGACCCTTCTCGGAGTATTAATCAGCCCCAGCATTTT.

This clone has more than one count but fewer than ten. The V and J genes are TRBV19 and TRBJ2-4, with 8 bases that match TRBD2. Germline V gene lookup returns CDR1 LNHDA and CDR2 SQIVND (reference sequence). Trimming cost V 5 bases and J 7 bases; bases outside gene matches: 4. The CDR3 totals 13 residues. CDR3 residues: CASSAGLVNIQYF. The DNA of the CDR3 is TGTGCCAGTAGTGCGGGACTAGTGAACATTCAGTACTTC.

This clone has only a few counts. The chain links TRBV5-1 to TRBJ2-2, with a tentative D call TRBD1 (5 bases). Per germline, CDR1 SGHRS and CDR2 YFSETQ. The ends were cut back, 0 bases at V and 1 base at J, with 10 bases in the middle. This CDR3 is built from 16 residues. The CDR3 region is CASSLAPGKNTGELFF. CDR3 nucleotides: TGCGCCAGCAGCTTGGCTCCAGGGAAGAACACCGGGGAGCTGTTTTTT.

This clone came up a few times. This sample includes further DNA sequences coding for the same CDR3. The gene calls are TRBV30 and TRBJ2-7; 8 bases align to TRBD1. Germline V lookup: CDR1 GTSNPN, CDR2 SVGIG (reference sequence). Trimming at V came to 2 bases and at J to 0 bases, leaving 3 bases not matched to a gene. The length of the CDR3 is 14 residues. CDR3: CAWSRTGSSYEQYF. The CDR3 DNA follows: TGTGCCTGGAGTCGGACAGGGTCCTCCTACGAGCAGTACTTC.

This clone was detected a few times. This sequence joins TRBV5-1 and TRBJ2-6, with a possible D match to TRBD2 (6 bases). CDR3 length: 16 amino acids. Germline lookup yields CDR1 SGHRS and CDR2 YFSETQ. The ends were cut back, 4 bases at V and 0 bases at J, with 11 bases in the middle. Here the CDR3 reads CASSHGGASGANVLTF. CDR3 nucleotides: TGCGCCAGCAGCCACGGGGGTGCCTCTGGGGCCAACGTCCTGACTTTC.

The chain joins TRBV6-4 to TRBJ2-1, with D uncertain. V lost 2 bases and J lost 9, with 11 bases in between. CDR3 length: 13 residues. Germline V gene lookup returns CDR1 MRHNA and CDR2 SNTAGT. The CDR3 here is CASSDTTVGEQFF. The CDR3 DNA reads TGTGCCAGCAGTGACACAACAGTCGGTGAGCAGTTCTTC.

The V call is TRBV7-2, the J call TRBJ1-5; TRBD1 matches at 9 bases. The CDR3 has 16 amino acids. Trimming took 2 bases from V and 2 from J; bases not matched to a gene: 4. Germline V CDR1 and CDR2: SGHTA, FQGNSA. The CDR3 region has the DNA TGTGCCAGCAGCTTAAGGACAGGGGCCCGCAATCAGCCCCAGCATTTT. Amino acid sequence: CASSLRTGARNQPQHF. The whole variable domain, filled in from reference TRBV7-2 and TRBJ1-5, reads GAGVSQSPSNKVTEKGKDVELRCDPISGHTALYWYRQSLGQGLEFLIYFQGNSAPDKSGLPSDRFSAERTGGSVSTLTIQRTQQEDSAVYLCASSLRTGARNQPQHFGDGTRLSIL.

The sample holds a few counts of this clone. V is TRBV6-1 and J is TRBJ2-3, with 7 bases aligning to TRBD2. In germline, CDR1 is MNHNS, CDR2 SASEGT. V lost 0 bases to trimming and J lost 7 bases; unmatched junction nucleotides: 13. CDR3 length: 17 amino acids. The CDR3 reads CASSEASWGGGGYTQYF. In DNA form, the CDR3 reads TGTGCCAGCAGTGAAGCTAGTTGGGGCGGGGGAGGGTATACGCAGTATTTT.

This clone has a handful of counts. The chain employs TRBV9 and TRBJ1-6; D is possibly TRBD1 (5 bases). Germline V gene data show CDR1 as SGDLS and CDR2 as YYNGEE. This CDR3 region has 16 residues. The V and J ends lost 0 bases and 7 bases respectively, with 14 bases between them. The CDR3 is CASSVGGGTANSPLHF. CDR3 in DNA: TGTGCCAGCAGCGTAGGGGGAGGGACGGCAAATTCACCCCTCCACTTT.

This clone has only a few counts. The rearrangement links TRBV28 to TRBJ1-3; 9 bases are a match to TRBD1. The CDR3 loop spans 17 amino acids. Germline CDR1 and CDR2: MDHEN and SYDVKM. V dropped 6 bases and J dropped 2; count of bases not matched to a gene: 11. The CDR3 bases are TGTGCCAGCAGCACCTCCGGGACAGGGACGGCTGGAAACACCATATATTTT. Protein: CASSTSGTGTAGNTIYF.

This clone was counted only a few times. The junction differs from germline at one of its ends, possibly a read error. The chain joins TRBV11-2 to TRBJ2-7, with 10 bases matching TRBD1. Germline V gene data show CDR1 as SGHAT and CDR2 as FQNNGV. The CDR3 totals 14 residues. In DNA, the CDR3 is TGTGCCAGCAGCTTAGCCGGGACAGGGGCAGGCAAACGCTTC. This encodes CASSLAGTGAGKRF.

This clone was picked up a small number of times. Here the CDR3 DNA reads TGTGCCAGCAGCGATACTAGCAGCCCCTACAATGAGCAGTTCTTC. It encodes CASSDTSSPYNEQFF. The chain links TRBV21-1 to TRBJ2-1; the table calls TRBD2, which could not be checked here. TRBV21-1 is annotated as a pseudogene. The CDR3 spans 15 residues.

This clone has a handful of counts. The chain combines TRBV7-2 with TRBJ1-5; TRBD1 might be the D (5 bases). Trimming cost V 4 bases and J 7 bases, with 14 bases left between them. The CDR3 runs 14 residues. The germline gives CDR1 SGHTA, CDR2 FQGNSA. This CDR3 reads CASSSGDLSQPQHF. In DNA, the CDR3 is TGTGCCAGCAGCTCGGGGGACCTATCCCAGCCCCAGCATTTT.

CDR3 loop: CASTLGGAGSTGTEAFF. The CDR3 DNA reads TGTGCCAGTACCTTGGGGGGTGCGGGGTCCACGGGCACTGAAGCTTTCTTT. This sequence joins TRBV19 and TRBJ1-1; weak D call: TRBD1 (5 bases). This CDR3 has 17 amino acids. The V and J ends lost 7 bases and 4 bases respectively, with 25 bases between them. Germline lookup yields CDR1 LNHDA and CDR2 SQIVND (reference sequence).

This clone was counted only a few times. CDR3 residues: CASSGTGVRQPQHF. CDR3 sequence (DNA): TGTGCCAGCAGTGGAACAGGGGTGAGACAGCCCCAGCATTTT. The chain links TRBV6-1 to TRBJ1-5, with 7 bases lining up with TRBD1. Trimming took 4 bases from V and 7 from J; bases not matched to a gene: 7. The CDR3 loop spans 14 amino acids. CDR1 and CDR2 (germline): MNHNS, SASEGT.

The gene calls are TRBV7-9 and TRBJ1-3; possibly TRBD1 for D (5 bases). V lost 1 base, J lost 8 bases, and 6 bases lay in between. Germline values: CDR1 SEHNR, CDR2 FQNEAQ (reference sequence). The CDR3 sequence is 12 residues long. This chain's CDR3 is CASSLEQDTIYF. DNA of the CDR3: TGTGCCAGCAGCTTAGAACAGGACACCATATATTTT. The variable domain in full, completed from reference TRBV7-9 and TRBJ1-3, reads DTGVSQNPRHKITKRGQNVTFRCDPISEHNRLYWYRQTLGQGPEFLTYFQNEAQLEKSRLLSDRFSAERPKGSFSTLEIQRTEQGDSAMYLCASSLEQDTIYFGEGSWLTVV.